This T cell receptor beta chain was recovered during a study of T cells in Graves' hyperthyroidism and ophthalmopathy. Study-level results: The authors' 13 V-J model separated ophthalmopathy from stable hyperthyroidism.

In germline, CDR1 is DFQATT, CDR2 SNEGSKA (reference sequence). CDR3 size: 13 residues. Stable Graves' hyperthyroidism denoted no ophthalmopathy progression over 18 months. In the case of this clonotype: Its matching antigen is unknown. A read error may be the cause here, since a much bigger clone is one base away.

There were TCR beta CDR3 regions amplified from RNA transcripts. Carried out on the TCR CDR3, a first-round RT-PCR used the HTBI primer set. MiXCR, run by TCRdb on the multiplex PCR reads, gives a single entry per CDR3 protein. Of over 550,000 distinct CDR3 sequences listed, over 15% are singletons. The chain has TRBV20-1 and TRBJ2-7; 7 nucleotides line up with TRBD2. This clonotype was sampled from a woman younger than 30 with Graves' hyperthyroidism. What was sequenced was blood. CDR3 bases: TGCAGTGCCCTAGCGGAGAGCTCCTACGAGCAGTGCTTC. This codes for CSALAESSYEQCF.